This T cell receptor beta chain is from a study of regulatory T cells in long-lasting Graves disease. CDR1 and CDR2 from the germline V gene are SEHNR and FQNEAQ (reference sequence). V shed 5 bases and J 14 bases; nucleotides not matched to a gene: 13. The CDR3 covers 15 residues. As for time point: newly diagnosed GD, antithyroid drugs for less than 3 months. Construction of the TCR library relied on RNA isolated from PBMCs. The peripheral blood volume drawn was 7.5 to 9.5 milliliters, and it was collected into EDTA tubes. This clonotype was counted many times. Its antigen is still unknown. Construction of the TCR beta libraries employed iRepertoire HTBI primers in conjunction with Arm-PCR of CDR3 regions. TCRdb re-called the multiplex PCR reads with MiXCR, one entry per CDR3 protein. The sample includes around 500,000 distinct CDR3 sequences, 13% seen only once; the top ten take 8% to 10%. General observations from the study: Persistent disease showed a preference for TRBV28, TRBJ1-2 and TRBJ2-5.

Separately, the same data were catalogued under a study of T cells in Graves' hyperthyroidism and ophthalmopathy. That paper states: Graves' hyperthyroidism was deemed stable given no ophthalmopathy progression within 18 months. The primer set for the first-round RT-PCR of the TCR CDR3 was HTBI.

This sequence was found in a man under 40 with Graves disease. This chain connects TRBV7-9 to TRBJ2-1; TRBD2 matches at 12 bases. The sample here was peripheral blood mononuclear cells (PBMCs), taken at new diagnosis, from a patient treated with antithyroid drugs. The CDR3, as DNA: TGTGCCAGCAGCCCCCCGGGACTAGCGGGTTTCACGAAGTTCTTC. This gives the protein CASSPPGLAGFTKFF.